These 8 T cell receptor beta chains were sequenced from one sample in a study of persistence of HIV-infected CD4 T cells (dated by TCRdb to 2018 to 2021). The antigens these receptors bind are not known. This specimen's treatment or condition label, per the study, means: suppressive antiretroviral therapy. As a nonspecific positive control representing the CD4+ T cell repertoire, the cells were stimulated with anti-CD3/anti-CD28 magnetic beads. Responding CD4+ T cells were sorted by upregulation of both CD40 ligand and CD69. The immunoSEQ hsTCRB assay version 4 in survey mode was used to sequence TCRbeta repertoires from genomic DNA. As stored in TCRdb, this immuneACCESS dataset retains in-frame rearrangements with V and J assigned. A fraction of the clones does not appear; measured against another copy, unresolved V genes explain less than half of the discrepancy, and the remainder lacks a known reason. Counted in this sample were 35,000 to 55,000 clones; around 89% of them appeared once. Clones ranked in the top ten supply approximately 0.5% of the sample.

The specimen was CD4+ T cells sorted from PBMCs after roughly 18-hour stimulation, collected from a patient who received antiretroviral therapy. This specimen's cell subset or site label, interpreted: CD40L+CD69+ CD4 T cells responding to anti-CD3/anti-CD28 beads, representing the overall repertoire. These receptors originate from an adult woman with HIV who was CMV-seropositive.

The rearrangement links TRBV6-1 to TRBJ1-5; D unresolved. The CDR3 runs 14 residues. Germline CDR1 reads MNHNS; CDR2 reads SASEGT. V lost 2 bases to trimming and J lost 5 bases, with 10 bases between them. The CDR3 sequence is CASSETFRDQPQHF. CDR3 bases: TGTGCCAGCAGTGAAACGTTTAGGGATCAGCCCCAGCATTTT.

The chain employs TRBV5-5 and TRBJ2-3; D ambiguous. CDR1 and CDR2 from the germline V gene are SGHKS and YYEKEE (reference sequence). The CDR3 loop spans 15 amino acids. Trimming took off 6 bases at V and 2 bases at J, with 16 bases between the two ends. The CDR3, as DNA: TGTGCCAGCAAGCCCTTAGGGCCCTCCACAGATACGCAGTATTTT. Translated, it gives CASKPLGPSTDTQYF.

This chain connects TRBV18 to TRBJ1-1, with a weak D call TRBD1 (5 bases). Germline V lookup: CDR1 KGHSH, CDR2 LQKENI. V gave up 4 bases and J gave up 8 bases, with 14 bases separating them. This CDR3 spans 13 amino acids. CDR3 protein: CASSQSWGGEAFF. CDR3 bases: TGTGCCAGCTCACAATCCTGGGGGGGAGAAGCTTTCTTT.

The rearrangement joins TRBV27 to TRBJ1-1, with a tentative D call TRBD1 (6 bases). The CDR3 covers 15 residues. The germline gives CDR1 MNHEY, CDR2 SMNVEV (reference sequence). V gave up 6 bases and J gave up 1 base, with 15 bases separating them. CDR3 protein: CASRPRQVTNTEAFF. The CDR3 DNA is TGTGCCAGCAGGCCACGACAGGTGACGAACACTGAAGCTTTCTTT.

This sequence joins TRBV5-4 and TRBJ2-5; D is uncertain. The V gene lost 3 bases and the J gene lost 2 bases, with 8 bases spanning the gap. Germline values: CDR1 SGHNT, CDR2 YYREEE (reference sequence). The CDR3 runs 13 residues. The CDR3 reads CASSSSHQETQYF. For the CDR3, the DNA is TGTGCCAGCAGCTCGAGTCATCAAGAGACCCAGTACTTC.

This clone has only a few counts. This chain connects TRBV30 to TRBJ1-5; TRBD1 agrees at 7 bases. Germline CDR1 GTSNPN, CDR2 SVGIG (reference sequence). This CDR3 has 14 amino acids. Losses at the gene ends were 2 bases for V and 6 bases for J; bases not matched to a gene: 7. The CDR3 loop is CAWSRQGGGQPQHF. The DNA for the CDR3 is TGTGCCTGGAGTAGACAGGGTGGAGGTCAGCCCCAGCATTTT.

In its sample, this clone was seen a few times. CDR3 protein: CASGLVDGTEAFF. The CDR3 DNA sequence: TGTGCTAGTGGTTTGGTAGACGGGACTGAAGCTTTCTTT. This rearrangement joins TRBV12-5 to TRBJ1-1; D is unclear. The CDR3 has 13 amino acids. Germline loops: CDR1 LGHNT, CDR2 FRNRAP. Deletions cut 0 bases from V and 5 bases from J, with 7 bases between.

V usage is TRBV5-1 and J usage is TRBJ2-5, with a tentative D call TRBD2 (5 bases). V lost 7 bases, J lost 5 bases, and 21 bases lay in between. This CDR3 comprises 15 residues. Germline V lookup: CDR1 SGHRS, CDR2 YFSETQ. The CDR3 loop reads CASQSSAKLGETQYF. CDR3 sequence (DNA): TGCGCCAGCCAAAGCTCGGCCAAACTAGGGGAGACCCAGTACTTC. Full variable domain (rest looked up from reference TRBV5-1 and TRBJ2-5): KAGVTQTPRYLIKTRGQQVTLSCSPISGHRSVSWYQQTPGQGLQFLFEYFSETQRNKGNFPGRFSGRQFSNSRSEMNVSTLELGDSALYLCASQSSAKLGETQYFGPGTRLLVL.